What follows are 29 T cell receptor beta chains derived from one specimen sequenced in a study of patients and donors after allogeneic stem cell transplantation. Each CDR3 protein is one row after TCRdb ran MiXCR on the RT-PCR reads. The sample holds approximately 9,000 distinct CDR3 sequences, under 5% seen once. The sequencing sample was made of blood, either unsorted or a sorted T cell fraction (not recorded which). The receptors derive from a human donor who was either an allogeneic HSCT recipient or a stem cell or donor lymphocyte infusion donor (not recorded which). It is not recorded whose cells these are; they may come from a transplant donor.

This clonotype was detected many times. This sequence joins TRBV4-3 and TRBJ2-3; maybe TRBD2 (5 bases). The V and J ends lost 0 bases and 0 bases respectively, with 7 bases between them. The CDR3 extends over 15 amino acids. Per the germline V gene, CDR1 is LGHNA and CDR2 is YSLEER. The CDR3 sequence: CASSQDRDSTDTQYF. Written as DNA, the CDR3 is TGCGCCAGCAGCCAAGATCGGGATAGCACAGATACGCAGTATTTT.

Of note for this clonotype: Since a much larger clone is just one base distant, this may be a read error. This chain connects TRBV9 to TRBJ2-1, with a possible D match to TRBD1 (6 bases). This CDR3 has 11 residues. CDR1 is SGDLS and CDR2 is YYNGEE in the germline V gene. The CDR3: CTSRGYNEQFF. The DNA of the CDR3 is TGTACCTCAAGGGGGTACAATGAGCAGTTCTTC.

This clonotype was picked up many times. CDR3 protein: CASSYRTGQFF. For the CDR3, the DNA is TGTGCCAGCAGTTACCGGACAGGGCAGTTCTTC. The chain is built from TRBV28 and TRBJ2-1; 7 bases are a match to TRBD1. V lost 4 bases, J lost 12 bases, and 3 bases stayed unmatched. The CDR3 spans 11 residues. Germline loops: CDR1 MDHEN, CDR2 SYDVKM.

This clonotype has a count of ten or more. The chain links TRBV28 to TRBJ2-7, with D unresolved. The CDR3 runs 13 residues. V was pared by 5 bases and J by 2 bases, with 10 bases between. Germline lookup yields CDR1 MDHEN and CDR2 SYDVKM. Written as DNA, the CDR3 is TGTGCCAGCAGTCGTAGGTCTCCCTACGAGCAGTACTTC. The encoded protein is CASSRRSPYEQYF.

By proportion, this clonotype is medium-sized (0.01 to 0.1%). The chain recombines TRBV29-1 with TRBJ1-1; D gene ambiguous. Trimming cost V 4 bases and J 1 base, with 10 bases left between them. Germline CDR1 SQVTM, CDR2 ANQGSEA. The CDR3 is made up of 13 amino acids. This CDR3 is CSVGHHQNTEAFF. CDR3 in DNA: TGCAGCGTTGGTCATCACCAGAACACTGAAGCTTTCTTT.

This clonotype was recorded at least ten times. The CDR3 loop reads CASSLEGLGVEYF. CDR3 nucleotides: TGTGCCAGCAGCTTAGAGGGCCTAGGAGTGGAGTACTTC. This chain links TRBV7-9 with TRBJ2-5, with no clear D. Germline V gene sequence: CDR1 SEHNR, CDR2 FQNEAQ (reference sequence). Between the trimmed V and J ends, which lost 1 base and 12 bases, there was a span of 15 bases. This CDR3 has 13 residues. The full variable domain, its missing parts supplied by reference TRBV7-9 and TRBJ2-5, is DTGVSQNPRHKITKRGQNVTFRCDPISEHNRLYWYRQTLGQGPEFLTYFQNEAQLEKSRLLSDRFSAERPKGSFSTLEIQRTEQGDSAMYLCASSLEGLGVEYFGPGTRLLVL.

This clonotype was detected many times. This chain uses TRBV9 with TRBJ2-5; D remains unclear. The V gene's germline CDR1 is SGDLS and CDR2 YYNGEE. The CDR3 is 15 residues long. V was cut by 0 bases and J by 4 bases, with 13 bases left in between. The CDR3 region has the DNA TGTGCCAGCAGCGTAGGTAACCCCAAGGGAGAGACCCAGTACTTC. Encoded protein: CASSVGNPKGETQYF.

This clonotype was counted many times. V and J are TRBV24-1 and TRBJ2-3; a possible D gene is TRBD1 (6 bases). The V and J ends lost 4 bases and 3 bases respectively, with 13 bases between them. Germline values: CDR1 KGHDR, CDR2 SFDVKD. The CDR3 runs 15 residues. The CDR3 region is CATSDTGSQTDTQYF. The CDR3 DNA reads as TGTGCCACCAGTGACACAGGGTCCCAAACAGATACGCAGTATTTT.

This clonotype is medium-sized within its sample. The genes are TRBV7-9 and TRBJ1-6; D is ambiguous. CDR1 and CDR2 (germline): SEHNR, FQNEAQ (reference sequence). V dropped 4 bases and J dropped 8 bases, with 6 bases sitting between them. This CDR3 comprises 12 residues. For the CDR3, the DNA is TGTGCCAGCAGCTGGACCGATTCACCCCTCCACTTT. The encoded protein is CASSWTDSPLHF.

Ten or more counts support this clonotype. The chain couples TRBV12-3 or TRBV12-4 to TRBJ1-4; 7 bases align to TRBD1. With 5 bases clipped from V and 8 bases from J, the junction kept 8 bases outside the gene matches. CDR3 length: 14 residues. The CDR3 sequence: CASSPPGQREKLFF. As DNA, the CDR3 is TGTGCCAGCAGTCCGCCGGGACAGCGGGAAAAACTGTTTTTT.

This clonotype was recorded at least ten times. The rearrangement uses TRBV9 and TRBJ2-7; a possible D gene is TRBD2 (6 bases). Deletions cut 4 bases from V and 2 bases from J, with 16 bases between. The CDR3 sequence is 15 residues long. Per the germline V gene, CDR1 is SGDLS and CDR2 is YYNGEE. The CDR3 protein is CASSPIGDSAYEQYF. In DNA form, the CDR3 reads TGTGCCAGCAGCCCTATCGGGGACTCGGCCTACGAGCAGTACTTC.

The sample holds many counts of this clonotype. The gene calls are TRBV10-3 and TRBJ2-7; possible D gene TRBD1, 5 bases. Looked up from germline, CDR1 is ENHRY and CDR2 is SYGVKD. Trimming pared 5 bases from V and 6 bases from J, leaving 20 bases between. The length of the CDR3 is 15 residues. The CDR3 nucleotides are TGTGCCATCAGTCCTGACAGCGCAGGTCCGGGCGAGCAGTACTTC. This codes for CAISPDSAGPGEQYF.

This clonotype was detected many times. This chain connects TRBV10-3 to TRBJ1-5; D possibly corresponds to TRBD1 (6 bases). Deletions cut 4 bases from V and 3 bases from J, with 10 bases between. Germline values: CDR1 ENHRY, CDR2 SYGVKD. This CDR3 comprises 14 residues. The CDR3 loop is CAISAGQINQPQHF. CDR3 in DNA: TGTGCCATCAGTGCTGGACAGATCAATCAGCCCCAGCATTTT.

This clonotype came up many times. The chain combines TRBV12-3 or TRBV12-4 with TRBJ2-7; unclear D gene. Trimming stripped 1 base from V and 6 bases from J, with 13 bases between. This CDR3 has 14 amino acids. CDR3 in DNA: TGTGCCAGCAGTTTAGTAGTCCCCCCCGGCGAGCAGTACTTC. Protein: CASSLVVPPGEQYF.

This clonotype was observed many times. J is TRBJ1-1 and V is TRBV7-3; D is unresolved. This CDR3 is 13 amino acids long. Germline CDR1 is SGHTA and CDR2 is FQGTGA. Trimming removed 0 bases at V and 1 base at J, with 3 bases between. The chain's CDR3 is CASSLTGNTEAFF. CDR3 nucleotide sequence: TGTGCCAGCAGCTTAACGGGGAACACTGAAGCTTTCTTT.

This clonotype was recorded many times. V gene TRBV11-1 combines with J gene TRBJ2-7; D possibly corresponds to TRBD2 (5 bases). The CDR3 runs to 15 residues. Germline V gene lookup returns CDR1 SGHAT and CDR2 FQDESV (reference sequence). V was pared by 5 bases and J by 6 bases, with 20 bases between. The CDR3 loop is CASSINRDSAREQYF. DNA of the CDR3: TGTGCCAGCAGCATTAACCGGGATTCAGCCCGCGAGCAGTACTTC.

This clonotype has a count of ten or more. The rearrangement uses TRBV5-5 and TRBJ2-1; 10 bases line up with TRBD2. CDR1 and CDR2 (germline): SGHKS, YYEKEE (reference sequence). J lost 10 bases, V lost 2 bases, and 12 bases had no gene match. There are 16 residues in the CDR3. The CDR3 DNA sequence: TGTGCCAGCAGCTTCCTAAGCGGGAGGGCCTCAGGCGAGCAGTTCTTC. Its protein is CASSFLSGRASGEQFF.

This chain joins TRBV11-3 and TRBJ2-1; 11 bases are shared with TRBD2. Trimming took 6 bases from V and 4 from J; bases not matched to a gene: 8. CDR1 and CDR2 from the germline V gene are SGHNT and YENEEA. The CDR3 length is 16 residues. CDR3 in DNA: TGTGCCAGCAGTTCCGCTAGCGGGAGGATTTACAATGAGCAGTTCTTC. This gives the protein CASSSASGRIYNEQFF.

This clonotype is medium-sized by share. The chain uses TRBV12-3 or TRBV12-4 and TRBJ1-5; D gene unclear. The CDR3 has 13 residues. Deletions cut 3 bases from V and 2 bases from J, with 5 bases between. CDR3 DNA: TGTGCCAGCAGTTTTAGGCGCAATCAGCCCCAGCATTTT. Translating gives CASSFRRNQPQHF.

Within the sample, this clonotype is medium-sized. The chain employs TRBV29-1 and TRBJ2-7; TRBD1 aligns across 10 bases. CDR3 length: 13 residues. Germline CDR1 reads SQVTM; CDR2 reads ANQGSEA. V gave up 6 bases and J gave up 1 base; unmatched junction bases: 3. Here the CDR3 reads CSVGQGDSYEQYF. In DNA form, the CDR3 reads TGCAGCGTCGGACAGGGGGATTCCTACGAGCAGTACTTC.

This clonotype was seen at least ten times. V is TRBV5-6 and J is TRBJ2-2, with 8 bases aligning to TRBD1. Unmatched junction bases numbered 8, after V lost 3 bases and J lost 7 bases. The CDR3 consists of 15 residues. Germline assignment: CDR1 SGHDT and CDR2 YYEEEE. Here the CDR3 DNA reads TGTGCCAGCAGCTGGAGGACAGGGAAAAACGGGGAGCTGTTTTTT. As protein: CASSWRTGKNGELFF.

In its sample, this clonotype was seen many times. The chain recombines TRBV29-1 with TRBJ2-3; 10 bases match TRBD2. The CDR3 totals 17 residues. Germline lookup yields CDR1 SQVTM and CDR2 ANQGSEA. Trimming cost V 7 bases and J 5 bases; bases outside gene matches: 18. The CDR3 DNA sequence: TGCAGCGCAATAAATCCGGGACTAGCGTTTCAGGGAGATACGCAGTATTTT. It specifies CSAINPGLAFQGDTQYF.

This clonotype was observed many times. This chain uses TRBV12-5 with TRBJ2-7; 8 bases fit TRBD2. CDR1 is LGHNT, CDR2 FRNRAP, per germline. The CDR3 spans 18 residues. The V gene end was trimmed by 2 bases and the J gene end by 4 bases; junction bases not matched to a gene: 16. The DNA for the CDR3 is TGTGCTAGTGGTTTGCCCCCGGGAGGGGGAGCGCTCACTTACGAGCAGTACTTC. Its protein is CASGLPPGGGALTYEQYF.

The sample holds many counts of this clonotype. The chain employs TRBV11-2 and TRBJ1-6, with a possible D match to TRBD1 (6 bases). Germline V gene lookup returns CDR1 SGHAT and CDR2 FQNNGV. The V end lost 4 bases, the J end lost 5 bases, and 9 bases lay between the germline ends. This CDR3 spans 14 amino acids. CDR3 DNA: TGTGCCAGCAGCTCCGGACAGAATAATTCACCCCTCCACTTT. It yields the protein CASSSGQNNSPLHF.

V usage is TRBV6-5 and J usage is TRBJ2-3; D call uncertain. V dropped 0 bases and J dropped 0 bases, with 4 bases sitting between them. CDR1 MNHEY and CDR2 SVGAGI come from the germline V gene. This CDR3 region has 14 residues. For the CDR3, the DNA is TGTGCCAGCAGTTACTCTGGCAGCACAGATACGCAGTATTTT. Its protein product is CASSYSGSTDTQYF.

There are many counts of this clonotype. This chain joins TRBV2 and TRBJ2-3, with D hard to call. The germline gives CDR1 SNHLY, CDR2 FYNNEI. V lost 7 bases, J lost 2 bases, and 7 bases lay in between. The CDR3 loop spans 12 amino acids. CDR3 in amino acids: CASTVFTDTQYF. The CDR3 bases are TGTGCCAGCACGGTTTTCACAGATACGCAGTATTTT.

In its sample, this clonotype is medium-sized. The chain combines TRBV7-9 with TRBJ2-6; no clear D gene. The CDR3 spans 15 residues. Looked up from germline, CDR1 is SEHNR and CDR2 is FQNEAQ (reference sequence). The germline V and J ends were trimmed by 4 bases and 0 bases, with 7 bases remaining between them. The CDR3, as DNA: TGTGCCAGCAGCTCATCGAGCTCTGGGGCCAACGTCCTGACTTTC. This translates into CASSSSSSGANVLTF.

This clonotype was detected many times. The CDR3 spells CASSLTGSYEQYF. DNA of the CDR3: TGCGCCAGCAGCTTGACAGGCTCCTACGAGCAGTACTTC. The rearrangement uses TRBV5-1 and TRBJ2-7; a possible D gene is TRBD1 (5 bases). V was clipped by 1 base and J by 0 bases, with 5 bases between them. The CDR3 runs 13 residues. The germline gives CDR1 SGHRS, CDR2 YFSETQ.

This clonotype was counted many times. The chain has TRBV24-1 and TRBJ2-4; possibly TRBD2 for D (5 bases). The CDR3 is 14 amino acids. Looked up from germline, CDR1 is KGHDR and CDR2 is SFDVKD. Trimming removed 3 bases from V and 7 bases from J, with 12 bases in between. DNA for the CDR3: TGTGCCACCAGTGATACACTAGTACCTAACATTCAGTACTTC. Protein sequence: CATSDTLVPNIQYF.